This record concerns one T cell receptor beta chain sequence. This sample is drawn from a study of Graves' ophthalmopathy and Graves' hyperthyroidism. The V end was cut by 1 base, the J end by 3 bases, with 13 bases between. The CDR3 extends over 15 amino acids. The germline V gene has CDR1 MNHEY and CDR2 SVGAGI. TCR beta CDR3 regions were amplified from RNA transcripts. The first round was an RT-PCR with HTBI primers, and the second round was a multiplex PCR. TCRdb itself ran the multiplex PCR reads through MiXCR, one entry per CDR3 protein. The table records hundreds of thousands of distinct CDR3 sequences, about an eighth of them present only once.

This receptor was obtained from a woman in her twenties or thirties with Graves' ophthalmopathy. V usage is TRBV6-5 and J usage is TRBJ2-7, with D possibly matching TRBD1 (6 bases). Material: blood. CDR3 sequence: CASSYLDRFGYEQYF. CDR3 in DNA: TGTGCCAGCAGTTACTTAGACAGGTTTGGCTACGAGCAGTACTTC.